Following are 18 T cell receptor beta chains from one sample sequenced in a study of cytomegalovirus exposure and HLA in healthy donors. TCRdb keeps only in-frame clones here, not all; method: immunoSEQ multiplex PCR. The table has around 140,000 clones, approximately 94% seen once; the top ten hold 1.5% to 2%. Sequences were obtained from PBMCs. These receptors were obtained from a man younger than 35 in good health and CMV-seropositive.

The genes are TRBV27 and TRBJ2-1; 10 nucleotides match TRBD1. CDR1 and CDR2 (germline): MNHEY, SMNVEV (reference sequence). The CDR3 extends over 16 amino acids. After removal of 5 bases from V and 3 bases from J, the junction contained 7 bases not matched to a gene. The CDR3 spells CASSIQTGGDYNEQFF. The CDR3 bases are TGTGCCAGCAGTATCCAGACAGGGGGCGACTACAATGAGCAGTTCTTC.

CDR3 nucleotide sequence: TGTGCCAGCAGTTTGTCCGGGGGGTGGGTGATGAACACTGAAGCTTTCTTT. It is translated as CASSLSGGWVMNTEAFF. V gene TRBV28 combines with J gene TRBJ1-1; D is possibly TRBD1 (5 bases). CDR3 length: 17 amino acids. Germline V lookup: CDR1 MDHEN, CDR2 SYDVKM. Trimming removed 3 bases at V and 0 bases at J, with 17 bases between.

The genes are TRBV27 and TRBJ2-5; TRBD1 agrees at 7 bases. Germline loops: CDR1 MNHEY, CDR2 SMNVEV (reference sequence). Unmatched junction bases numbered 6, after V lost 4 bases and J lost 7 bases. This CDR3 contains 13 residues. The CDR3 nucleotides read TGTGCCAGCAGTTCAGGACAGGCTGCGACCCAGTACTTC. This encodes CASSSGQAATQYF.

The V gene is TRBV29-1, the J gene TRBJ1-2; D is uncertain. The germline V gene encodes CDR1 SQVTM and CDR2 ANQGSEA. The germline V and J ends were trimmed by 7 bases and 8 bases, with 17 bases remaining between them. CDR3 length: 12 residues. CDR3 DNA: TGCAGCGGGTCCACGCGGGTTGGCGGCTACACCTTC. Protein: CSGSTRVGGYTF.

The CDR3 nucleotides read TGCGCCAGCAGCTTGGGACAGGGGAATGTTGGTGAAAAACTGTTTTTT. Translation gives CASSLGQGNVGEKLFF. This rearrangement joins TRBV5-1 to TRBJ1-4, with 8 bases aligning to TRBD1. This CDR3 is built from 16 residues. J was trimmed by 7 bases and V by 0 bases; bases with no gene match: 8. Germline V gene sequence: CDR1 SGHRS, CDR2 YFSETQ.

This chain joins TRBV5-1 and TRBJ2-1, with 13 positions matching TRBD2. Trimming took 4 bases from V and 2 from J; bases not matched to a gene: 3. This CDR3 is built from 16 residues. From germline, CDR1 is SGHRS and CDR2 YFSETQ. The CDR3, as DNA: TGCGCCAGCAGCGGACTAGCGGGGGATGCCTACAATGAGCAGTTCTTC. Translating it yields CASSGLAGDAYNEQFF.

This chain joins TRBV7-9 and TRBJ2-5, with unresolved D. The CDR3 totals 14 residues. Germline V CDR1 and CDR2: SEHNR, FQNEAQ (reference sequence). V dropped 5 bases and J dropped 4 bases, with 14 bases sitting between them. The CDR3 is CASSLSPAAETQYF. DNA of the CDR3: TGTGCCAGCAGCCTGTCCCCCGCGGCAGAGACCCAGTACTTC.

The CDR3 region is CAWVTGTASTDTQYF. As DNA, the CDR3 is TGTGCCTGGGTAACCGGGACAGCCTCCACAGATACGCAGTATTTT. The chain uses TRBV30 and TRBJ2-3, with 7 nucleotides matching TRBD1. Germline V gene data show CDR1 as GTSNPN and CDR2 as SVGIG (reference sequence). The ends lost 5 bases at V and 2 bases at J; junction bases unmatched: 10. The CDR3 runs to 15 residues.

The rearrangement links TRBV5-4 to TRBJ2-1, with 7 nucleotides matching TRBD2. From germline, CDR1 is SGHNT and CDR2 YYREEE (reference sequence). V was pared by 2 bases and J by 5 bases, with 7 bases of the junction left unmatched. This CDR3 is built from 15 residues. The CDR3 coding sequence is TGTGCCAGCAGCTTTGAAACTAGCGCCCACAATGAGCAGTTCTTC. It codes for CASSFETSAHNEQFF.

The chain recombines TRBV18 with TRBJ2-3; 8 bases map to TRBD2. Germline loops: CDR1 KGHSH, CDR2 LQKENI. The CDR3 consists of 15 residues. V was clipped by 4 bases and J by 4 bases; unmatched bases: 7. CDR3 bases: TGTGCCAGCTCACTGGAGACTAGCGAATCAGATACGCAGTATTTT. Translated: CASSLETSESDTQYF.

Worth noting for this clone: Compared with germline, one end of the junction differs, possibly owing to a read error. The rearrangement joins TRBV19 to TRBJ2-7, with TRBD1 matching over 7 bases. CDR1 and CDR2 (germline): LNHDA, SQIVND (reference sequence). The CDR3 totals 16 residues. The CDR3 nucleotides are TGTGCCAGTAGTTTAGACACCGGGACAGCGTCCTACGAGCAGTACTTC. Translated, it gives CASSLDTGTASYEQYF.

The rearrangement uses TRBV5-1 and TRBJ2-2; D possibly corresponds to TRBD2 (6 bases). Trimming took off 1 base at V and 8 bases at J, with 15 bases between the two ends. Germline V gives CDR1 SGHRS, CDR2 YFSETQ. This CDR3 is 15 amino acids long. The CDR3 bases are TGCGCCAGCAGCTTGCCTAGCGTCGGAGGAGGGGAGCTGTTTTTT. Its protein is CASSLPSVGGGELFF. Based on the CDR3 plus reference TRBV5-1 and TRBJ2-2, the full variable domain is KAGVTQTPRYLIKTRGQQVTLSCSPISGHRSVSWYQQTPGQGLQFLFEYFSETQRNKGNFPGRFSGRQFSNSRSEMNVSTLELGDSALYLCASSLPSVGGGELFFGEGSRLTVL.

The CDR3 DNA follows: TGCGCCAGCAGTCCCAAGAGCGGGAGGGCCGATTCCTACGAGCAGTACTTC. Translated: CASSPKSGRADSYEQYF. This chain connects TRBV4-1 to TRBJ2-7; 10 bases line up with TRBD2. This CDR3 comprises 17 residues. Germline CDR1 is MGHRA and CDR2 is YSYEKL. V lost 6 bases and J lost 1; bases outside the gene matches: 12.

For this clone: At the DNA level, this CDR3 is encoded by other sequences in the same sample as well. This chain uses TRBV18 with TRBJ2-7, with a weak D call TRBD1 (6 bases). CDR3 size: 14 residues. The germline V and J ends were trimmed by 1 base and 3 bases, with 10 bases remaining between them. Germline loops: CDR1 KGHSH, CDR2 LQKENI. The CDR3 spells CASSPQGDGYEQYF. In nucleotides, the CDR3 is TGTGCCAGCTCACCACAGGGGGACGGCTACGAGCAGTACTTC.

This clone was observed a single time. The rearrangement uses TRBV10-3 and TRBJ2-1; TRBD2 matches 14 bases. Germline values: CDR1 ENHRY, CDR2 SYGVKD. V was pared by 3 bases and J by 9 bases, with 13 bases of the junction left unmatched. The CDR3 loop spans 18 amino acids. CDR3 nucleotide sequence: TGTGCCATCAGTGATCCCGGGACTAGCGGGAGCCAAACCGGTGAGCAGTTCTTC. It specifies CAISDPGTSGSQTGEQFF.

This clone has only a few counts. The rearrangement joins TRBV18 to TRBJ1-1; 8 nucleotides match TRBD1. Germline V lookup: CDR1 KGHSH, CDR2 LQKENI. Losses at the gene ends were 11 bases for V and 1 base for J; bases not matched to a gene: 6. The CDR3 covers 13 residues. The CDR3 spells CASGGQANTEAFF. Here the CDR3 DNA reads TGTGCCTCAGGGGGACAGGCGAACACTGAAGCTTTCTTT.

This chain links TRBV6-5 with TRBJ1-5; 7 positions match TRBD1. The CDR3 consists of 15 residues. With 1 base clipped from V and 3 bases from J, the junction kept 3 bases outside the gene matches. Per germline, CDR1 MNHEY and CDR2 SVGAGI. The CDR3 loop reads CASSYFGQVNQPQHF. The CDR3 DNA reads TGTGCCAGCAGTTACTTTGGACAGGTCAATCAGCCCCAGCATTTT.

V usage is TRBV6-6 and J usage is TRBJ2-3, with TRBD1 identical over 7 bases. V shed 2 bases, J shed 2 bases, and the junction held 7 bases outside the gene matches. This CDR3 is 16 amino acids long. Germline V gene sequence: CDR1 MNHNY, CDR2 SVGAGI (reference sequence). CDR3 in amino acids: CASSYNHRGVTDTQYF. The CDR3 DNA is TGTGCCAGCAGTTACAACCACAGGGGTGTCACAGATACGCAGTATTTT.